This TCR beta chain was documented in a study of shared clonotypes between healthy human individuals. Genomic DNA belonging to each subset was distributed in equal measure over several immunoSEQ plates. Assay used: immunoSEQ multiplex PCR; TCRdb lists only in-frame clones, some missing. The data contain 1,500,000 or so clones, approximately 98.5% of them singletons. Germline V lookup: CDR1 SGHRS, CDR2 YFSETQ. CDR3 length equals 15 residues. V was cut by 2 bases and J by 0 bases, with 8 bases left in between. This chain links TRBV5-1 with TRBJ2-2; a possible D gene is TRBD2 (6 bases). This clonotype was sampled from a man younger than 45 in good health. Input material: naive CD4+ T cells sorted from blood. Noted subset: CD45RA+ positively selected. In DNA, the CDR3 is TGCGCCAGCAGCTTTGCGGGGTCGAACACCGGGGAGCTGTTTTTT. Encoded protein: CASSFAGSNTGELFF.